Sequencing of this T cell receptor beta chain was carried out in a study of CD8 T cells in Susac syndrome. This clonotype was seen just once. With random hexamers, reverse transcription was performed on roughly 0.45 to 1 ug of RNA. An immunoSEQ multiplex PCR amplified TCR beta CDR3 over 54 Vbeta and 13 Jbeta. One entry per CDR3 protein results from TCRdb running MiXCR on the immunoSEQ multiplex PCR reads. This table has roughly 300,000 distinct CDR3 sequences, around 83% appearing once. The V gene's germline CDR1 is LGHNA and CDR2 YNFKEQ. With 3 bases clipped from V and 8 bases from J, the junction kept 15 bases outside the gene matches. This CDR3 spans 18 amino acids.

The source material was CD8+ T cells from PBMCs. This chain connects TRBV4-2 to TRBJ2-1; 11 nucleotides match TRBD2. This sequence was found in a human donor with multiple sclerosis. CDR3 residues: CASSQPPLAGGPRDEQFF. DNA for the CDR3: TGTGCCAGCAGCCAGCCCCCTTTAGCGGGAGGGCCCCGCGATGAGCAGTTCTTC.